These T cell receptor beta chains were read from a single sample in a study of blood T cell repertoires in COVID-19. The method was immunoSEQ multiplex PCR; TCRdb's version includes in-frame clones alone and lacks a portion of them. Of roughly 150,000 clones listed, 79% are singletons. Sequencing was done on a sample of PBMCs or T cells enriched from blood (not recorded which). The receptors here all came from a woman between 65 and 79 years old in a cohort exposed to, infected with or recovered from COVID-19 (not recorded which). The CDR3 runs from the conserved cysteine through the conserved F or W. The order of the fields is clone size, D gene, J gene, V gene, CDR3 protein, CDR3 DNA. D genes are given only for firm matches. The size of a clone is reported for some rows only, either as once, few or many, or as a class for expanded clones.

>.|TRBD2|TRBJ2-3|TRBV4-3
CASRATGTSGRDTQYF
TGCGCCAGCAGGGCCACCGGGACTAGCGGGAGAGATACGCAGTATTTT
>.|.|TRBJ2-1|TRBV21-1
CASSKGAGPGNNEQFF
TGTGCCAGCAGCAAAGGGGCGGGTCCGGGGAACAATGAGCAGTTCTTC
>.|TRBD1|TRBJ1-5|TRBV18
CASSPPDRVQPQHF
TGTGCCAGCTCACCACCGGACAGGGTCCAGCCCCAGCATTTT
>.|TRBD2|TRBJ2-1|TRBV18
CASSPPSGGRANEQFF
TGTGCCAGCTCACCACCGTCAGGAGGGAGGGCCAATGAGCAGTTCTTC
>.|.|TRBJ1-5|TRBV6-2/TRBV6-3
CASSPRGSSWGNQPQHF
TGTGCCAGCAGTCCCCGAGGGTCCTCTTGGGGCAATCAGCCCCAGCATTTT
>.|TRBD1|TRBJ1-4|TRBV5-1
CASSLGTVGTEKLFF
TGCGCCAGCAGCTTAGGGACAGTCGGAACTGAAAAACTGTTTTTT
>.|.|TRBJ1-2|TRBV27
CASSLSEVGGYTF
TGTGCCAGCAGTTTATCGGAGGTGGGCGGCTACACCTTC
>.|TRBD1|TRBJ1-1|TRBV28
CASSRQGWDNAEAFF
TGTGCCAGCAGTCGACAGGGGTGGGATAACGCTGAAGCTTTCTTT
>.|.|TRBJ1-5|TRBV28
CASSTGYQPQHF
TGTGCCAGCAGCACAGGGTATCAGCCCCAGCATTTT
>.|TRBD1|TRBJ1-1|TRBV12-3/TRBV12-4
CASSLTGATEAFF
TGTGCCAGCAGTTTAACAGGGGCCACTGAAGCTTTCTTT
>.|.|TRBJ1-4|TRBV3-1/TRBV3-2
CASSQVWGGNEKLFF
TGTGCCAGCAGCCAAGTTTGGGGCGGTAATGAAAAACTGTTTTTT
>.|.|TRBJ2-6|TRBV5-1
CASGLRLSGANVLTF
TGCGCCAGCGGCCTCCGCCTCTCTGGGGCCAACGTCCTGACTTTC
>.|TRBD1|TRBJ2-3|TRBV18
CASSPGTALTDTQYF
TGTGCCAGCTCACCCGGGACAGCCCTCACAGATACGCAGTATTTT
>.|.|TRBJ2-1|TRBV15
CATSRVGDEQFF
TGTGCCACCAGCAGAGTGGGCGATGAGCAGTTCTTC
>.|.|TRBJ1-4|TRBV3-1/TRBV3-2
CASSQDPEIGEKLFF
TGTGCCAGCAGCCAAGATCCGGAGATAGGTGAAAAACTGTTTTTT
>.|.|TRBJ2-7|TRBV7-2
CASSSTYEQYF
TGTGCCAGCAGCTCCACCTACGAGCAGTACTTC
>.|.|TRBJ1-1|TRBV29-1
CSVNGLNTEAFF
TGCAGCGTCAACGGGTTGAACACTGAAGCTTTCTTT
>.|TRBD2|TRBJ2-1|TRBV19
CARLKTSGYNEQFF
TGTGCCAGATTAAAGACTAGCGGGTACAATGAGCAGTTCTTC
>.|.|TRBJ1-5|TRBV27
CASSFRDQPQHF
TGTGCCAGCAGTTTTCGGGATCAGCCCCAGCATTTT
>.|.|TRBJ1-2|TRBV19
CASSIQGRARGYTF
TGTGCCAGTAGTATACAGGGCAGGGCTCGTGGCTACACCTTC
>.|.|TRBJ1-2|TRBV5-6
CASSLGQGWRGYTF
TGTGCCAGCAGCCTGGGCCAGGGTTGGCGTGGCTACACCTTC
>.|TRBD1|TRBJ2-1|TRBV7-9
CASNLRDRVGNEQFF
TGTGCCAGCAACCTCCGGGACAGGGTGGGCAATGAGCAGTTCTTC
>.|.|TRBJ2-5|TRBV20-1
CSASSRLGAETQYF
TGCAGTGCGAGTTCCAGACTTGGGGCGGAGACCCAGTACTTC
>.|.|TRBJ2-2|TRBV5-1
CASSLVTYTGELFF
TGCGCCAGCAGCTTGGTTACATACACCGGGGAGCTGTTTTTT
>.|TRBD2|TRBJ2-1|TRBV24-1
CATSVTGGPNEQFF
TGTGCCACCAGTGTTACGGGAGGGCCCAATGAGCAGTTCTTC
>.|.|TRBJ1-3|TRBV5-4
CASSLDLSGNTIYF
TGTGCCAGCAGCTTGGATCTCTCTGGAAACACCATATATTTT
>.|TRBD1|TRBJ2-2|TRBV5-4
CASSLEGAKLFF
TGTGCCAGCAGCTTGGAGGGGGCAAAGCTGTTTTTT
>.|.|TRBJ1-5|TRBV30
CAWGPNSNQPQHF
TGTGCCTGGGGACCAAATAGCAATCAGCCCCAGCATTTT
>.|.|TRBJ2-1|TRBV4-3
CASSQDHGGNEQFF
TGCGCCAGCAGCCAAGATCACGGCGGCAATGAGCAGTTCTTC
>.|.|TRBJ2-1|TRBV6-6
CASTPGEEQFF
TGTGCCAGCACTCCCGGGGAGGAGCAGTTCTTC
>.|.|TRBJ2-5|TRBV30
CAWSSGWETQYF
TGTGCCTGGAGTTCAGGGTGGGAGACCCAGTACTTC
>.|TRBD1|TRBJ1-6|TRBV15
CATSRDRLQGNSPLHF
TGTGCCACCAGCAGAGACCGCCTACAGGGGAATTCACCCCTCCACTTT
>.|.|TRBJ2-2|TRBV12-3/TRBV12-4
CASTLNTGELFF
TGTGCCAGCACCCTAAACACCGGGGAGCTGTTTTTT
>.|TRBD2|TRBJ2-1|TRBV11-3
CASSLALLAGGSSYNEQFF
TGTGCCAGCAGCTTAGCGTTGCTAGCGGGAGGGAGCTCCTACAATGAGCAGTTCTTC
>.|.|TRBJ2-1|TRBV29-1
CSVGVYEQFF
TGCAGCGTTGGCGTGTATGAGCAGTTCTTC
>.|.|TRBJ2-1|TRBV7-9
CASRREDEQFF
TGTGCCAGCAGACGAGAGGATGAGCAGTTCTTC
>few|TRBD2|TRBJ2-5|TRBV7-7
CASSPGLAGPEETQYF
TGTGCTAGCAGCCCGGGACTAGCGGGGCCAGAAGAGACCCAGTACTTC
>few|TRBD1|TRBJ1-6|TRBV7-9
CASSSDRGTYSPLHF
TGTGCCAGCAGCTCCGACAGGGGGACATACTCACCCCTCCACTTT
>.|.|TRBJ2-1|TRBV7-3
CASSLSREVYNEQFF
TGTGCCAGCAGCTTATCCAGGGAAGTTTACAATGAGCAGTTCTTC
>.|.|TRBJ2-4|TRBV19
CASRGYKDKNIQYF
TGTGCCAGTAGGGGCTATAAGGACAAAAACATTCAGTACTTC
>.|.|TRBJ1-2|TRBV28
CASEDRGGGYTF
TGTGCCAGCGAGGATCGGGGGGGTGGCTACACCTTC
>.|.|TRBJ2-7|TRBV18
CASSPTTDIYEQYF
TGTGCCAGCTCACCGACGACAGATATCTACGAGCAGTACTTC
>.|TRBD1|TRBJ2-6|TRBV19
CASKEQGASGANVLTF
TGTGCCAGTAAAGAACAGGGGGCTTCTGGGGCCAACGTCCTGACTTTC
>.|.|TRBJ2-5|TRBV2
CASSPQGGSGEETQYF
TGTGCCAGCAGCCCCCAGGGGGGTAGCGGAGAAGAGACCCAGTACTTC
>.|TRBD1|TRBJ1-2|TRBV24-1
CATSDSGTANYGYTF
TGTGCCACCAGTGATTCCGGGACAGCGAACTATGGCTACACCTTC
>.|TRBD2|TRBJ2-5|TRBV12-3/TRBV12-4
CASSFGEGGTQYF
TGTGCCAGCAGTTTCGGGGAGGGTGGGACCCAGTACTTC
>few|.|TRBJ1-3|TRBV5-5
CASSLGRTRGGNTIYF
TGTGCCAGCAGCTTGGGTCGCACCCGAGGAGGAAACACCATATATTTT
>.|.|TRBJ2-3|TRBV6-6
CASSYYTGPDTQYF
TGTGCCAGCAGTTACTATACAGGTCCAGATACGCAGTATTTT
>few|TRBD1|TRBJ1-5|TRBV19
CASTPRQGDNQPQHF
TGTGCCAGTACCCCACGACAGGGGGACAATCAGCCCCAGCATTTT
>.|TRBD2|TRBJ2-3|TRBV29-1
CSVEGGTSGDWDTQYF
TGCAGCGTTGAAGGCGGGACTAGCGGGGACTGGGATACGCAGTATTTT
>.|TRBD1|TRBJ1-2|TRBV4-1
CASSQGTGVGGYTF
TGCGCCAGCAGCCAAGGGACAGGGGTGGGAGGCTACACCTTC
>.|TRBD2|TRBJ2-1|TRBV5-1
CASSLGALAGFNEQFF
TGCGCCAGCAGCTTGGGGGCCCTAGCGGGATTCAATGAGCAGTTCTTC
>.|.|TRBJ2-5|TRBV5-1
CASSFTRETQYF
TGCGCCAGCAGCTTCACCCGGGAGACCCAGTACTTC
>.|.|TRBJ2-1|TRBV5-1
CASSYSLGGGSFEQFF
TGCGCCAGCAGCTACTCCCTGGGGGGCGGGAGTTTTGAGCAGTTCTTC
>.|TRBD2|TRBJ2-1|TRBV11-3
CASSQTRWLAGGQDNEQFF
TGTGCCAGCAGCCAGACTAGGTGGCTAGCGGGAGGGCAAGACAATGAGCAGTTCTTC
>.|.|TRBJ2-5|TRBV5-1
CATREDSNQETQYF
TGCGCCACCCGAGAGGACAGCAACCAAGAGACCCAGTACTTC
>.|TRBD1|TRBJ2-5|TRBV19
CASSPMGTGGTETQYF
TGTGCCAGTAGCCCCATGGGGACAGGGGGCACAGAGACCCAGTACTTC